The source of this T cell receptor (beta chain) is a study of cytomegalovirus exposure and HLA in healthy donors. The study, taken as a whole, reports: Reports indicated that the classifier achieved high specificity and sensitivity in diagnosing cytomegalovirus status. Later work found that TCR association rates differed between HLA loci; DRB1 had the most and HLA-C the fewest. The authors confirmed in vitro that a few CMV-associated chains were specific for CMV antigens.

Primers: 60 Vbeta forward and 13 Jbeta reverse. The data were produced by immunoSEQ multiplex PCR, yet TCRdb's version contains in-frame clones alone and is incomplete. The sample's table shows over 75,000 clones. A remark on this clone: Its antigen is as yet unknown.

The V and J ends lost 5 bases and 4 bases respectively, with 20 bases between them. The CDR3 length is 16 residues. Germline V CDR1 and CDR2: LNHDA, SQIVND (reference sequence). The source of this sequence is a man over 45 in good health and CMV-seronegative. Sequenced input: PBMCs. This rearrangement joins TRBV19 to TRBJ1-2, with no clear D. The CDR3 DNA follows: TGTGCCAGTAGTCGGGAGGCTACGTGGGGAAGCTATGGCTACACCTTC. This codes for CASSREATWGSYGYTF.